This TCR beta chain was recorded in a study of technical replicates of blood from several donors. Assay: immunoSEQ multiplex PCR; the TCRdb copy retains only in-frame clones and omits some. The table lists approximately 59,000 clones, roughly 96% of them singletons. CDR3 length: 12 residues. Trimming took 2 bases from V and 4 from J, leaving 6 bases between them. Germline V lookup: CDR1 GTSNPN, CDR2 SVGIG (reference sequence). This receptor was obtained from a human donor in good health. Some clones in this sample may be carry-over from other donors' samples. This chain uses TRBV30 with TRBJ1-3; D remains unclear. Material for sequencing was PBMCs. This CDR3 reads CAWSIEGNTIYF. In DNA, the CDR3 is TGTGCCTGGAGTATAGAGGGAAACACCATATATTTT.